The TCR beta chain described here comes from a study of radiotherapy plus CTLA-4 blockade in lung cancer (dated by TCRdb to the late 2010s). With respect to the entire study: Objective responses were observed in 18% of enrolled patients, and disease control was achieved in around 30%.

CDR1 and CDR2 are drawn from the germline V gene: MGHRA, YSYEKL. The CDR3 measures 16 amino acids from cysteine to phenylalanine. Only the CDR3 part of the read is kept: 48 bases, read in frame from the first base. Cut back by 3 bases and 1 base, the V and J ends lie 15 bases apart. The study evaluated CTLA-4 blockade (ipilimumab) given together with focal radiation therapy in patients who had chemo-refractory metastatic non-small-cell lung cancer. As for this clone: Its antigen remains undetermined. No base quality values were provided; no much bigger clone lies one nucleotide off.

What the authors observed across the whole study: TCR clones derived from tumors expanded in peripheral blood after treatment with radiotherapy and ipilimumab. The strongest predictors of response, as reported, were early dynamic changes in blood T cell clones along with a rise in serum interferon-beta after radiation.

Library creation used the immunoSEQ multiplex PCR assay. Imported from immuneACCESS, the table was reduced by TCRdb to in-frame sequences with V and J called. These copies leave out some clones; in studies compared against another copy, an unresolved V gene accounts for under half, and the cause of the remainder is not known. The sample table shows 30,000 to 40,000 clones, and around 75% are seen once. The ten largest make up roughly 14% of the sample. This sequence was found in a human donor with non-small cell lung cancer that progressed on radiotherapy plus ipilimumab. The chain is made from TRBV4-1 and TRBJ1-1; a weak D assignment points to TRBD1 (6 bases agree). The sequences come from peripheral blood, collected from a patient treated with radiotherapy plus ipilimumab. The CDR3 is CASSHTGGGRNTEAFF. The nucleotide sequence is given as TGCGCCAGCAGCCACACGGGGGGGGGCCGGAACACTGAAGCTTTCTTT.